This note documents a single T cell receptor (beta chain) sequence. These data originate in a study of blood T cell repertoires in COVID-19. Overall study context: The United States, Italy and Spain supplied acute and convalescent COVID-19 samples. Nucleic acid was either cDNA or gDNA, and it came from T cells, B-cell-depleted T cells, or PBMCs.

The V gene end was trimmed by 4 bases and the J gene end by 4 bases; junction bases not matched to a gene: 7. This CDR3 is 15 amino acids long. Germline V CDR1 and CDR2: SGHVS, FNYEAQ. Under the authors' procedure: The authors estimated nucleated cell counts from reference gene primer amplification. The assay was immunoSEQ multiplex PCR, and TCRdb's table has in-frame clones only and misses some. V and J calls and clone size are those listed in that table; D and trimming were worked out from the DNA. The table lists 110,000 or so clones, about 88% of them singletons. The sequencing sample was made of peripheral blood. The gene calls are TRBV7-6 and TRBJ1-1, with TRBD1 identical over 9 bases. This TCR came from a human donor in a cohort sampled during active COVID-19. CDR3 DNA: TGTGCCAGCAGCTCACAGGGGGCCCAGAGCACTGAAGCTTTCTTT. This codes for CASSSQGAQSTEAFF.